These 3 T cell receptor beta chains were sequenced from one sample in a study of lymphopenia after photon versus proton radiotherapy. Clones were read by immunoSEQ multiplex PCR, and TCRdb kept only the in-frame ones, dropping some. The sample lists about 160,000 clones, roughly nine tenths occurring once. Material: peripheral blood, obtained from a patient treated with photon-based radiotherapy. All receptors derive from a man aged 50 to 59 with gastric cancer.

The gene calls are TRBV2 and TRBJ1-3; TRBD1 agrees at 8 bases. The J segment lost 4 bases and the V segment lost 9 bases, leaving 5 bases of the junction unmatched. The CDR3 length is 13 residues. Germline V gene sequence: CDR1 SNHLY, CDR2 FYNNEI. The CDR3 DNA sequence: TGTGCCAGTGGCCGGGACAGGGGAAACACCATATATTTT. This gives the protein CASGRDRGNTIYF.

Notes on this clone: The sample carries other DNA sequences with the same CDR3. The rearrangement joins TRBV5-1 to TRBJ2-1, with TRBD2 as a possible D gene (6 bases). The germline CDR1 and CDR2 sequences are SGHRS and YFSETQ. Trimming removed 0 bases from V and 2 bases from J, with 9 bases in between. The CDR3 sequence is 15 residues long. The CDR3 loop reads CASSLVGEAYNEQFF. In DNA, the CDR3 is TGCGCCAGCAGCTTGGTAGGGGAGGCCTACAATGAGCAGTTCTTC.

J is TRBJ1-5 and V is TRBV30; perhaps TRBD1 as D (6 bases). V was pared by 3 bases and J by 5 bases, with 14 bases between. The CDR3 has 14 amino acids. CDR1 is GTSNPN, CDR2 SVGIG, per germline (reference sequence). This CDR3 is CAWSLGGPDQPQHF. CDR3 bases: TGTGCCTGGAGCCTCGGGGGCCCGGATCAGCCCCAGCATTTT.